This T cell receptor (beta chain) was recovered during a study of T cell responses to AZD1222 COVID-19 vaccine. The CDR3 contains 16 residues. CDR1 is SNHLY and CDR2 is FYNNEI in the germline V gene. The ends were cut back, 2 bases at V and 5 bases at J, with 16 bases in the middle. Sequencing was performed with immunoSEQ multiplex PCR; in TCRdb, only in-frame clones are kept and a portion is missing. Here the sample spans fewer than 150,000 clones, about 90% being singletons. Study conclusions and caveats: Baseline seropositivity occurred in only a handful of AZD1222 recipients. Most donors were white British, females outnumbered males, and clonal diversity was possibly underestimated. Unmutated variant regions reportedly attract nearly half of all spike-specific TCRs.

A note on this clone: The antigen remains undetermined.

Sequencing used peripheral blood, obtained on day 0 of AZD1222 vaccination. The rearrangement links TRBV2 to TRBJ1-5; D is possibly TRBD1 (6 bases). The TCR was taken from an adult in good health. The CDR3 DNA follows: TGTGCCAGCAGTGAAAGAGGGGGACCCCGGGATCAGCCCCAGCATTTT. Encoded protein: CASSERGGPRDQPQHF.